Listed below are T cell receptor beta chains from one sample, sequenced in a study of PD-L1 blockade in urothelial cancer. Profiling relied on immunoSEQ multiplex PCR, and the TCRdb table lists in-frame clones only, not all of them. The sample shows roughly 2,500 clones, 33% of them seen only once. Material: tumor tissue, obtained before atezolizumab (anti-PD-L1) treatment. All receptors derive from a man between 65 and 79 years old with urothelial cancer. Both conserved end residues are part of each CDR3. The D gene is left open where the match is weak. Part of the rows lack a size; the others show once, few, many or a class for expanded clones.

cdr3_aa cdr3_nt j_call d_call clone_size v_call
CASSLTPGQGVGYTF TGTGCCAGCAGTCTCACCCCGGGACAGGGGGTGGGCTACACCTTC TRBJ1-2 TRBD1 NA TRBV6-8
CASSESGLSWEQYF TGCGCCAGCAGTGAGTCAGGCCTTAGTTGGGAGCAGTACTTC TRBJ2-7 NA NA TRBV10-2
CASSLFEGPNQPQHF TGTGCCAGCAGTTTATTTGAAGGTCCCAATCAGCCCCAGCATTTT TRBJ1-5 NA NA TRBV27
CASSSYLEADTDTQYF TGCGCCAGCAGCTCATACCTAGAGGCCGACACAGATACGCAGTATTTT TRBJ2-3 NA NA TRBV5-1
CASRTGPMGEAFF TGTGCCAGCAGGACCGGCCCCATGGGTGAAGCTTTCTTT TRBJ1-1 NA large TRBV6-8
CASNTGTAVSEQYF TGTGCCAGCAACACCGGGACCGCAGTATCCGAGCAGTACTTC TRBJ2-7 NA NA TRBV11-3
CATSREGRVFGTEAFF TGTGCCACCAGCAGAGAGGGCAGGGTTTTCGGCACTGAAGCTTTCTTT TRBJ1-1 NA few TRBV15
CASSWTAESYEQYF TGTGCCAGCAGCTGGACGGCAGAGTCCTACGAGCAGTACTTC TRBJ2-7 NA large TRBV11-3
CASRRSGNSNQPQHF TGTGCCAGTAGACGTTCAGGGAATAGCAATCAGCCCCAGCATTTT TRBJ1-5 NA NA TRBV19
CASSPPTGRANEKLFF TGTGCCAGCTCACCACCCACAGGGCGGGCTAATGAAAAACTGTTTTTT TRBJ1-4 NA once TRBV18
CASSQTGVLEDGYTF TGTGCCAGCAGTCAAACGGGAGTATTAGAGGATGGCTACACCTTC TRBJ1-2 NA NA TRBV25-1
CASSQDWGPRSYNEQFF TGCGCCAGCAGCCAAGATTGGGGCCCGAGGTCCTACAATGAGCAGTTCTTC TRBJ2-1 NA medium-sized TRBV1
CATRGVTGELFF TGTGCCACCAGAGGGGTCACCGGGGAGCTGTTTTTT TRBJ2-2 NA NA TRBV6-8
CATRGTGNTGELFF TGTGCCACCAGGGGGACAGGGAACACCGGGGAGCTGTTTTTT TRBJ2-2 TRBD1 NA TRBV15